What follows are 6 T cell receptor beta chains derived from one specimen sequenced in a study of T cells in Graves' hyperthyroidism and ophthalmopathy (dated by TCRdb to about 2019). Library prep was done by multiplex PCR. Data came from an Illumina HiSeq 2000. The TCR beta CDR3 regions were amplified from RNA transcripts. A first-round RT-PCR of the TCR CDR3 used the HTBI primer set with the Qiagen OneStep RT-PCR kit. Using fastp trimming at Q25 and MiXCR clonotype assembly, TCRdb reanalyzed the public sequencing data and kept in-frame beta chains. All rows with the same CDR3 protein become a single entry with the most common DNA and genes. In this sample the table shows under 700,000 distinct CDR3 sequences, more than 45% of which occur a single time. The ten largest clones take up 6.5% to 9% of the sample. The material sequenced was peripheral blood or thyroid tissue (not recorded which). The source of these receptors is a woman between 18 and 30 years old with Graves' hyperthyroidism. Donor details come from another sample of the same person, matched by shared clones.

This clonotype occurred many times. The V and J genes are TRBV10-3 and TRBJ1-1; tentative D call: TRBD1 (6 bases). The CDR3 has 14 residues. Germline CDR1 reads ENHRY; CDR2 reads SYGVKD. Deletions cut 8 bases from V and 4 bases from J, with 17 bases between. The CDR3 reads CAIGLGGRGTEAFF. The CDR3 DNA is TGTGCCATCGGGCTTGGGGGGCGCGGCACTGAAGCTTTCTTT.

Of note for this clonotype: Possible read error: a much larger clone is one base away. The CDR3 region is CTSSQVGLIYEQYF. CDR3 coding DNA: TGTACCAGCAGCCAAGTGGGACTGATCTACGAGCAGTACTTC. The V call is TRBV7-2, the J call TRBJ2-7; D is possibly TRBD2 (6 bases). V was cut by 5 bases and J by 3 bases, with 14 bases left in between. The CDR3 sequence is 14 residues long. Germline V gene data show CDR1 as SGHTA and CDR2 as FQGNSA. The full variable domain, completed using reference TRBV7-2 and TRBJ2-7, is GAGVSQSPSNKVTEKGKDVELRCDPISGHTALYWYRQSLGQGLEFLIYFQGNSAPDKSGLPSDRFSAERTGGSVSTLTIQRTQQEDSAVYLCTSSQVGLIYEQYFGPGTRLTVT.

This clonotype was observed a few times. This sequence joins TRBV2 and TRBJ1-4; 9 bases align to TRBD1. Germline lookup yields CDR1 SNHLY and CDR2 FYNNEI. J was trimmed by 5 bases and V by 8 bases; bases with no gene match: 6. The CDR3 contains 14 residues. CDR3 residues: CASRDRAGNEKLFF. The CDR3 DNA reads as TGTGCCAGCCGGGACAGGGCGGGAAATGAAAAACTGTTTTTT. The variable domain in full, with the rest retrieved from reference TRBV2 and TRBJ1-4, is EPEVTQTPSHQVTQMGQEVILRCVPISNHLYFYWYRQILGQKVEFLVSFYNNEISEKSEIFDDQFSVERPDGSNFTLKIRSTKLEDSAMYFCASRDRAGNEKLFFGSGTQLSVL.

The rearrangement links TRBV20-1 to TRBJ2-1; D is uncertain. The CDR3 spans 11 residues. CDR1 is DFQATT and CDR2 is SNEGSKA in the germline V gene (reference sequence). V was pared by 0 bases and J by 7 bases, with 4 bases between. CDR3 sequence: CSARDHNEQFF. In nucleotides, the CDR3 is TGCAGTGCTAGAGATCATAATGAGCAGTTCTTC.

V usage is TRBV7-9 and J usage is TRBJ2-7, with 7 bases matching TRBD1. The V gene's germline CDR1 is SEHNR and CDR2 FQNEAQ (reference sequence). V gave up 0 bases and J gave up 7 bases; unmatched junction bases: 6. The CDR3 has 14 amino acids. CDR3 protein: CASSLAGKQGEQYF. The DNA of the CDR3 is TGTGCCAGCAGCTTAGCAGGAAAACAGGGGGAGCAGTACTTC.

The chain employs TRBV14 and TRBJ1-2, with 7 bases lining up with TRBD1. The V gene end was trimmed by 4 bases and the J gene end by 6 bases; junction bases not matched to a gene: 8. From germline, CDR1 is SGHDN and CDR2 FVKESK. The CDR3 loop spans 14 amino acids. CDR3: CASSPTGQSNGYTF. The CDR3, as DNA: TGTGCCAGCAGCCCGACAGGGCAATCTAATGGCTACACCTTC.